Listed below are T cell receptor beta chains from one sample, sequenced in a study of blood T cell repertoires in COVID-19. Method: immunoSEQ multiplex PCR; TCRdb's copy keeps in-frame clones and lacks some. The sample records about 240,000 clones, around 81% being singletons. The material sequenced was peripheral blood. The receptors here all came from a woman aged 60 to 75 with active or convalescent COVID-19. The CDR3 runs from the conserved cysteine through the conserved F or W. D genes are given only for firm matches. The listing skips clone size in some rows; elsewhere it reads once, few, many or a size class.

clone size: NA; D gene: NA; V gene: TRBV9; J gene: TRBJ1-1; CDR3 protein: CASAADMNTEAFF; CDR3 DNA: TGTGCCAGCGCCGCCGACATGAACACTGAAGCTTTCTTT
clone size: NA; D gene: TRBD1; V gene: TRBV30; J gene: TRBJ1-1; CDR3 protein: CAWSPPDRAEAFF; CDR3 DNA: TGTGCCTGGAGTCCACCGGACAGGGCTGAAGCTTTCTTT
clone size: NA; D gene: NA; V gene: TRBV12-3/TRBV12-4; J gene: TRBJ1-1; CDR3 protein: CASSLGTVTFF; CDR3 DNA: TGTGCCAGCAGTTTAGGGACAGTAACTTTCTTT
clone size: NA; D gene: NA; V gene: TRBV19; J gene: TRBJ2-7; CDR3 protein: CASSIPGTYEQYF; CDR3 DNA: TGTGCCAGTAGTATTCCAGGGACCTACGAGCAGTACTTC
clone size: NA; D gene: NA; V gene: TRBV11-3; J gene: TRBJ2-5; CDR3 protein: CASEGGDETQYF; CDR3 DNA: TGTGCCAGCGAAGGGGGTGATGAGACCCAGTACTTC
clone size: NA; D gene: TRBD2; V gene: TRBV9; J gene: TRBJ2-1; CDR3 protein: CASSVDSGRTYNEQFF; CDR3 DNA: TGTGCCAGCAGCGTAGACAGCGGGAGAACGTACAATGAGCAGTTCTTC
clone size: once; D gene: TRBD2; V gene: TRBV5-5; J gene: TRBJ2-5; CDR3 protein: CASSFLGLAAQETQYF; CDR3 DNA: TGTGCCAGCAGCTTTTTGGGACTAGCGGCCCAAGAGACCCAGTACTTC
clone size: NA; D gene: TRBD1; V gene: TRBV2; J gene: TRBJ2-3; CDR3 protein: CASSPGTVRFTDTQYF; CDR3 DNA: TGTGCCAGCAGTCCAGGGACAGTACGATTCACAGATACGCAGTATTTT
clone size: once; D gene: TRBD1; V gene: TRBV5-1; J gene: TRBJ1-4; CDR3 protein: CASSTDRGQDEKLFF; CDR3 DNA: TGCGCCAGCAGCACGGACAGGGGGCAGGATGAAAAACTGTTTTTT
clone size: NA; D gene: TRBD1; V gene: TRBV5-4; J gene: TRBJ1-1; CDR3 protein: CASSLAGQGKTEAFF; CDR3 DNA: TGTGCCAGCAGCTTGGCGGGACAGGGGAAGACTGAAGCTTTCTTT
clone size: few; D gene: TRBD2; V gene: TRBV6-5; J gene: TRBJ2-7; CDR3 protein: CASRSSGESYEQYF; CDR3 DNA: TGTGCCAGCAGAAGTAGCGGGGAAAGCTACGAGCAGTACTTC
clone size: once; D gene: TRBD1; V gene: TRBV7-9; J gene: TRBJ1-1; CDR3 protein: CASSLGTGGMNTEAFF; CDR3 DNA: TGTGCCAGCAGCTTAGGAACAGGGGGAATGAACACTGAAGCTTTCTTT
clone size: NA; D gene: NA; V gene: TRBV7-9; J gene: TRBJ2-1; CDR3 protein: CASSFRRELRGGNEQFF; CDR3 DNA: TGTGCCAGCAGCTTTCGGCGGGAGTTAAGGGGGGGCAATGAGCAGTTCTTC
clone size: NA; D gene: NA; V gene: TRBV3-1/TRBV3-2; J gene: TRBJ2-3; CDR3 protein: CASSLGLYTDTQYF; CDR3 DNA: TGTGCCAGCAGCCTGGGACTGTACACAGATACGCAGTATTTT
clone size: NA; D gene: TRBD2; V gene: TRBV10-3; J gene: TRBJ2-7; CDR3 protein: CAISEAGGSSYEQYF; CDR3 DNA: TGTGCCATCAGTGAGGCGGGCGGGAGTAGTTACGAGCAGTACTTC
clone size: few; D gene: NA; V gene: TRBV14; J gene: TRBJ1-1; CDR3 protein: CASSQETGLGVKNTEAFF; CDR3 DNA: TGTGCCAGCAGCCAAGAAACAGGGCTCGGGGTGAAGAACACTGAAGCTTTCTTT
clone size: NA; D gene: NA; V gene: TRBV6-6; J gene: TRBJ2-3; CDR3 protein: CASSYPRTTYTDTQYF; CDR3 DNA: TGTGCCAGCAGTTACCCGAGGACTACCTACACAGATACGCAGTATTTT
clone size: NA; D gene: NA; V gene: TRBV14; J gene: TRBJ1-5; CDR3 protein: CASSQWPNQPQHF; CDR3 DNA: TGTGCCAGCAGCCAGTGGCCAAATCAGCCCCAGCATTTT
clone size: NA; D gene: NA; V gene: TRBV5-1; J gene: TRBJ2-5; CDR3 protein: CASSWDKEEETQYF; CDR3 DNA: TGCGCCAGCAGCTGGGACAAGGAAGAAGAGACCCAGTACTTC
clone size: NA; D gene: TRBD2; V gene: TRBV11-2; J gene: TRBJ2-1; CDR3 protein: CASSLDGGANGEQFF; CDR3 DNA: TGTGCCAGCAGCTTAGACGGGGGGGCTAACGGTGAGCAGTTCTTC
clone size: NA; D gene: NA; V gene: TRBV2; J gene: TRBJ1-1; CDR3 protein: CASSEGPEAFF; CDR3 DNA: TGTGCCAGCAGTGAGGGGCCTGAAGCTTTCTTT
clone size: NA; D gene: TRBD1; V gene: TRBV3-1/TRBV3-2; J gene: TRBJ2-3; CDR3 protein: CASSPGQGSDTQYF; CDR3 DNA: TGTGCCAGCAGCCCCGGACAGGGGTCAGATACGCAGTATTTT
clone size: NA; D gene: NA; V gene: TRBV29-1; J gene: TRBJ2-5; CDR3 protein: CSVEKGRETQYF; CDR3 DNA: TGCAGCGTTGAGAAAGGGAGAGAGACCCAGTACTTC
clone size: NA; D gene: NA; V gene: TRBV7-2; J gene: TRBJ2-2; CDR3 protein: CASSLRQAFSSPNTGELFF; CDR3 DNA: TGTGCCAGCAGCCTAAGACAGGCCTTCTCTTCCCCTAACACCGGGGAGCTGTTTTTT
clone size: NA; D gene: NA; V gene: TRBV12-3/TRBV12-4; J gene: TRBJ1-1; CDR3 protein: CASSPRTDTEAFF; CDR3 DNA: TGTGCCAGCAGTCCCAGGACAGACACTGAAGCTTTCTTT